These 29 T cell receptor beta chains were all obtained from the same sample, sequenced in a study of lymphopenia after photon versus proton radiotherapy. This table comes from immunoSEQ multiplex PCR, and its TCRdb copy is limited to in-frame clones, with some not included. In the table there are about 55,000 clones, 70% to 85% of which are singletons. The starting material was peripheral blood, obtained from a patient treated with proton-based radiotherapy. The receptors shown here come from a man aged 60 to 69 with pancreatic cancer.

This clone was seen just once. This sequence joins TRBV7-3 and TRBJ1-2, with D tentatively TRBD1 (5 bases). V lost 4 bases to trimming and J lost 4 bases, with 13 bases between them. This CDR3 spans 14 amino acids. Germline CDR1 reads SGHTA; CDR2 reads FQGTGA. The CDR3 here is CASSSRDGAYGYTF. Here the CDR3 DNA reads TGTGCCAGCAGCTCACGGGACGGAGCCTATGGCTACACCTTC.

The chain carries TRBV30 and TRBJ1-2, with D hard to call. The V gene lost 3 bases and the J gene lost 1 base, with 15 bases spanning the gap. This CDR3 is 15 amino acids long. Germline V lookup: CDR1 GTSNPN, CDR2 SVGIG (reference sequence). The CDR3 nucleotides read TGTGCCTGGAGCGCCCTGGGTGGGAGTAACTATGGCTACACCTTC. It specifies CAWSALGGSNYGYTF. Full variable domain (remainder filled in from reference TRBV30 and TRBJ1-2): SQTIHQWPATLVQPVGSPLSLECTVEGTSNPNLYWYRQAAGRGLQLLFYSVGIGQISSEVPQNLSASRPQDRQFILSSKKLLLSDSGFYLCAWSALGGSNYGYTFGSGTRLTVV.

The genes are TRBV28 and TRBJ2-1, with TRBD2 matching 13 bases. CDR3 length equals 15 residues. Germline-derived CDR1 and CDR2 are MDHEN and SYDVKM. The trim removed 6 bases at V and 6 bases at J, leaving 5 bases unmatched. CDR3 coding DNA: TGTGCCAGCAGACTAGCGGGAGGGCCCTCCAATGAGCAGTTCTTC. Translated, it gives CASRLAGGPSNEQFF.

The chain links TRBV7-2 to TRBJ2-7; TRBD1 matches 7 bases. The CDR3 is 13 amino acids. The germline V gene encodes CDR1 SGHTA and CDR2 FQGNSA. Trimming took 7 bases from V and 3 from J; bases not matched to a gene: 6. The CDR3 coding sequence is TGTGCCAGCACCTCAAGACAGGGCTACGAGCAGTACTTC. Translating gives CASTSRQGYEQYF.

CDR3 in amino acids: CASSLTLAGYDTQYF. DNA of the CDR3: TGTGCCAGCAGCTTAACACTAGCGGGATATGATACGCAGTATTTT. The chain has TRBV7-6 and TRBJ2-3; 10 bases agree with TRBD2. J was trimmed by 6 bases and V by 2 bases; bases with no gene match: 5. There are 15 residues in the CDR3. Germline V gives CDR1 SGHVS, CDR2 FNYEAQ.

V and J are TRBV4-2 and TRBJ2-3; TRBD1 might be the D (7 bases). The CDR3 is 15 amino acids. The germline V gene has CDR1 LGHNA and CDR2 YNFKEQ. Trimming cost V 2 bases and J 5 bases, with 14 bases left between them. This CDR3 reads CASSQRPGGIDTQYF. The CDR3, as DNA: TGTGCCAGCAGCCAAAGGCCAGGGGGGATAGATACGCAGTATTTT.

V and J are TRBV4-2 and TRBJ2-7; possible D gene TRBD2, 6 bases. The CDR3 covers 16 residues. Trimming pared 1 base from V and 7 bases from J, leaving 20 bases between. Germline V gives CDR1 LGHNA, CDR2 YNFKEQ. CDR3 nucleotides: TGTGCCAGCAGCCAAGTATCCGGGACTCGCGTGAGGGAGCAGTACTTC. Translating it yields CASSQVSGTRVREQYF.

The chain is built from TRBV9 and TRBJ2-3, with 11 bases identical to TRBD1. Germline V CDR1 and CDR2: SGDLS, YYNGEE. The CDR3 has 18 residues. Trimming at V came to 0 bases and at J to 2 bases, leaving 8 bases not matched to a gene. The CDR3 sequence is CASSVATRGQGVTDTQYF. CDR3 in DNA: TGTGCCAGCAGCGTAGCTACGCGGGGACAGGGGGTCACAGATACGCAGTATTTT.

The rearrangement joins TRBV2 to TRBJ2-7, with D tentatively TRBD2 (6 bases). The CDR3 is made up of 14 amino acids. Germline V gene sequence: CDR1 SNHLY, CDR2 FYNNEI. V shed 4 bases and J shed 3 bases, with 13 bases lying between them. The CDR3 region is CASSVTGLSYEQYF. The CDR3 nucleotides read TGTGCCAGCAGTGTGACGGGACTGAGCTACGAGCAGTACTTC.

This chain uses TRBV28 with TRBJ1-5; D possibly corresponds to TRBD1 (6 bases). The CDR3 sequence is 13 residues long. Trimming removed 5 bases from V and 6 bases from J, with 11 bases in between. The germline V gene encodes CDR1 MDHEN and CDR2 SYDVKM. The chain's CDR3 is CASSLNRVQPQHF. The CDR3 nucleotides read TGTGCCAGCAGTCTAAACAGGGTTCAGCCCCAGCATTTT.

V is TRBV13 and J is TRBJ2-5, with D possibly being TRBD1 or TRBD2 (5 bases each). CDR3 length: 12 residues. V was pared by 11 bases and J by 4 bases, with 14 bases between. CDR1 is PRHDT, CDR2 FYEKMQ, per germline (reference sequence). This CDR3 reads CAPLGTGETQYF. CDR3 DNA sequence: TGTGCCCCCCTCGGGACCGGAGAGACCCAGTACTTC.

A single count supports this clone. CDR3 loop: CASSFWGGGNTIYF. CDR3 coding DNA: TGTGCCAGCAGCTTCTGGGGAGGTGGAAACACCATATATTTT. This rearrangement joins TRBV5-8 to TRBJ1-3; no reliable D call. Germline V gene data show CDR1 as SGHTS and CDR2 as YDEGEE. CDR3 length equals 14 residues. V was clipped by 2 bases and J by 3 bases, with 9 bases between them.

This clone was detected only once. The final CDR3 position lacks the conserved phenylalanine or tryptophan, pointing to a likely read error. The V gene is TRBV28, the J gene TRBJ1-1, with D uncertain. Germline V CDR1 and CDR2: MDHEN, SYDVKM. V lost 5 bases to trimming and J lost 4 bases, with 5 bases between them. The CDR3 covers 11 residues. The CDR3 reads CASSTSTEAFL. The CDR3 nucleotides read TGTGCCAGCAGTACGTCCACTGAAGCTTTCCTT.

This rearrangement joins TRBV30 to TRBJ2-7; weak D call: TRBD2 (5 bases). V lost 1 base and J 9 bases, leaving 10 bases between the germline ends. The CDR3 is made up of 11 amino acids. Germline CDR1 reads GTSNPN; CDR2 reads SVGIG (reference sequence). This CDR3 is CAWSGAGVQYF. As DNA, the CDR3 is TGTGCCTGGAGTGGGGCCGGGGTGCAGTACTTC.

This sequence joins TRBV28 and TRBJ1-1; D is undetermined. V gave up 5 bases and J gave up 3 bases, with 19 bases separating them. Germline lookup yields CDR1 MDHEN and CDR2 SYDVKM. This CDR3 comprises 16 residues. CDR3 DNA sequence: TGTGCCAGCAGTCAGGTGCGGACTTTAGAGGACACTGAAGCTTTCTTT. Its protein is CASSQVRTLEDTEAFF. The complete variable domain, with remaining parts taken from reference TRBV28 and TRBJ1-1, reads DVKVTQSSRYLVKRTGEKVFLECVQDMDHENMFWYRQDPGLGLRLIYFSYDVKMKEKGDIPEGYSVSREKKERFSLILESASTNQTSMYLCASSQVRTLEDTEAFFGQGTRLTVV.

This clone came up once. The V and J genes are TRBV7-8 and TRBJ1-4; possible D gene TRBD1, 5 bases. With 3 bases removed from V and 7 bases from J, the gap between germline ends came to 12 bases. Germline V gene data show CDR1 as SGHVS and CDR2 as FQNEAQ. This CDR3 region has 14 residues. The CDR3 loop is CASSFGQGGEKLFF. CDR3 nucleotide sequence: TGTGCCAGCAGCTTTGGGCAGGGAGGTGAAAAACTGTTTTTT.

This chain links TRBV7-6 with TRBJ2-5; maybe TRBD1 (7 bases). V gave up 4 bases and J gave up 2 bases, with 11 bases separating them. This CDR3 is 14 amino acids long. Germline V gives CDR1 SGHVS, CDR2 FNYEAQ. CDR3 DNA: TGTGCCAGCAGCTGGGGGGACAGTCAAGAGACCCAGTACTTC. As protein: CASSWGDSQETQYF.

The chain links TRBV11-3 to TRBJ2-7, with 7 nucleotides matching TRBD1. CDR3 length: 15 amino acids. V was pared by 5 bases and J by 6 bases, with 13 bases of the junction left unmatched. Germline-derived CDR1 and CDR2 are SGHNT and YENEEA. The CDR3 loop reads CASSLARTGRFEQYF. CDR3 sequence (DNA): TGTGCCAGCAGCCTAGCCCGGACAGGTAGGTTCGAGCAGTACTTC. Full variable domain (missing parts from reference TRBV11-3 and TRBJ2-7): EAGVVQSPRYKIIEKKQPVAFWCNPISGHNTLYWYLQNLGQGPELLIRYENEEAVDDSQLPKDRFSAERLKGVDSTLKIQPAELGDSAVYLCASSLARTGRFEQYFGPGTRLTVT.

The gene calls are TRBV11-2 and TRBJ2-7, with TRBD1 matching 9 bases. V shed 1 base and J 2 bases; nucleotides not matched to a gene: 0. The CDR3 consists of 14 residues. Germline CDR1 is SGHAT and CDR2 is FQNNGV. Written as DNA, the CDR3 is TGTGCCAGCAGCTTAGGGACAGGGGCCTACGAGCAGTACTTC. Translating it yields CASSLGTGAYEQYF.

The CDR3 nucleotides read TGCAGCGTTGAGCGGCAGGGTTTAGCTGAAGCTTTCTTT. Residues: CSVERQGLAEAFF. This chain joins TRBV29-1 and TRBJ1-1; D perhaps matches TRBD1 (5 bases). CDR1 and CDR2 (germline): SQVTM, ANQGSEA. Trimming shortened V by 3 bases and J by 6 bases, and 14 bases separated the two germline ends. This CDR3 has 13 amino acids.

The chain links TRBV5-1 to TRBJ2-1, with D unresolved. The germline gives CDR1 SGHRS, CDR2 YFSETQ. The CDR3 length is 12 residues. Between the trimmed V and J ends, which lost 0 bases and 10 bases, there was a span of 8 bases. For the CDR3, the DNA is TGCGCCAGCAGCTTGGAATGGGGAGAGCAGTTCTTC. It is translated as CASSLEWGEQFF. The whole variable domain, remainder taken from reference TRBV5-1 and TRBJ2-1, is KAGVTQTPRYLIKTRGQQVTLSCSPISGHRSVSWYQQTPGQGLQFLFEYFSETQRNKGNFPGRFSGRQFSNSRSEMNVSTLELGDSALYLCASSLEWGEQFFGPGTRLTVL.

The genes are TRBV28 and TRBJ2-7; D remains ambiguous. Trimming removed 2 bases from V and 1 base from J, with 18 bases in between. Germline V gene lookup returns CDR1 MDHEN and CDR2 SYDVKM. The CDR3 loop spans 17 amino acids. The CDR3 reads CASSLNRKLLGSYEQYF. The DNA for the CDR3 is TGTGCCAGCAGTTTAAACCGTAAACTACTGGGATCCTACGAGCAGTACTTC.

This clone was detected only a few times. This chain links TRBV11-3 with TRBJ1-1; no clear D gene. This CDR3 spans 12 amino acids. V lost 2 bases, J lost 1 base, and 2 bases lay in between. The V gene's germline CDR1 is SGHNT and CDR2 YENEEA. The CDR3 sequence is CASSLRNTEAFF. The CDR3, as DNA: TGTGCCAGCAGCTTAAGGAACACTGAAGCTTTCTTT.

This sequence joins TRBV21-1 and TRBJ1-1; the table's TRBD1 call for D was not verified on the DNA. TRBV21-1 is tagged as a pseudogene. CDR3 size: 18 residues. CDR3 DNA sequence: TGTGCCAGCAGCAAACGACCGGGACAACCGTTCATGAACACTGAAGCTTTCTTT. It specifies CASSKRPGQPFMNTEAFF.

The chain combines TRBV7-9 with TRBJ2-3; perhaps D is TRBD1 or TRBD2 (5 bases each). Trimming took off 2 bases at V and 0 bases at J, with 9 bases between the two ends. Germline CDR1 reads SEHNR; CDR2 reads FQNEAQ (reference sequence). There are 15 residues in the CDR3. As DNA, the CDR3 is TGTGCCAGCAGCTTAAGGGACCTGAGCACAGATACGCAGTATTTT. This codes for CASSLRDLSTDTQYF.

The chain couples TRBV28 to TRBJ2-2; TRBD1 agrees at 7 bases. CDR3 length: 16 amino acids. J gave up 8 bases and V 2 bases, and 11 bases lay outside the gene matches. Germline values: CDR1 MDHEN, CDR2 SYDVKM. The CDR3 region has the DNA TGTGCCAGCAGTTTACAGACGCACAGGGGACGAGGGGAGCTGTTTTTT. Translation gives CASSLQTHRGRGELFF.

The V gene is TRBV30, the J gene TRBJ1-2; D may be TRBD1 (6 bases). The germline CDR1 and CDR2 sequences are GTSNPN and SVGIG (reference sequence). There are 15 residues in the CDR3. V lost 0 bases, J lost 2 bases, and 13 bases lay in between. CDR3 residues: CAWSVSRTGNYGYTF. The CDR3 bases are TGTGCCTGGAGTGTATCACGTACAGGGAACTATGGCTACACCTTC. The whole variable domain, filled in from reference TRBV30 and TRBJ1-2, reads SQTIHQWPATLVQPVGSPLSLECTVEGTSNPNLYWYRQAAGRGLQLLFYSVGIGQISSEVPQNLSASRPQDRQFILSSKKLLLSDSGFYLCAWSVSRTGNYGYTFGSGTRLTVV.

The V gene is TRBV11-1, the J gene TRBJ2-1; D ambiguous. The ends were cut back, 5 bases at V and 8 bases at J, with 16 bases in the middle. Germline CDR1 and CDR2: SGHAT and FQDESV (reference sequence). The CDR3 is 14 amino acids. The CDR3 reads CASSSSLIGHEQFF. The CDR3 coding sequence is TGTGCCAGCAGCAGTAGTCTAATCGGCCATGAGCAGTTCTTC.

The J gene is TRBJ1-3, the V gene TRBV30; TRBD1 is a possible D gene (6 bases). This CDR3 comprises 17 residues. With 3 bases removed from V and 0 bases from J, the gap between germline ends came to 18 bases. Germline values: CDR1 GTSNPN, CDR2 SVGIG (reference sequence). The CDR3 here is CAWSPRTASSSGNTIYF. CDR3 nucleotide sequence: TGTGCCTGGAGCCCTAGGACAGCTTCGAGCTCTGGAAACACCATATATTTT. Complete variable domain (other parts from reference TRBV30 and TRBJ1-3): SQTIHQWPATLVQPVGSPLSLECTVEGTSNPNLYWYRQAAGRGLQLLFYSVGIGQISSEVPQNLSASRPQDRQFILSSKKLLLSDSGFYLCAWSPRTASSSGNTIYFGEGSWLTVV.